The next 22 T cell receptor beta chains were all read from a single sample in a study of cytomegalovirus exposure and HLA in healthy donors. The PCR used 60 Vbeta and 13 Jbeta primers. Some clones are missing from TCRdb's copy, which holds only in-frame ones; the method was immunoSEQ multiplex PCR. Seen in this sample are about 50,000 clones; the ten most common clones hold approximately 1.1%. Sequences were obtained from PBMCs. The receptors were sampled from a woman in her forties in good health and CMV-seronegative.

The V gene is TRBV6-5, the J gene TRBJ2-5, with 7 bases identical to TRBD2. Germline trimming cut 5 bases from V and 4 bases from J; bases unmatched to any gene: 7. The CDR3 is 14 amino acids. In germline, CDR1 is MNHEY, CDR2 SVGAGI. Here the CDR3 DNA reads TGTGCCAGCAGTCCCCAGGGAGGGGTAGAGACCCAGTACTTC. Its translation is CASSPQGGVETQYF.

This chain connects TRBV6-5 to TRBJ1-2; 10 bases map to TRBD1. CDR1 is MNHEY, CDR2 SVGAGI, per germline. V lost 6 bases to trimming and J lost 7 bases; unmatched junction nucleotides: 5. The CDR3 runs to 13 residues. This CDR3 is CASRTGTGVGYTF. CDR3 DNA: TGTGCCAGCAGAACCGGGACAGGGGTTGGCTACACCTTC.

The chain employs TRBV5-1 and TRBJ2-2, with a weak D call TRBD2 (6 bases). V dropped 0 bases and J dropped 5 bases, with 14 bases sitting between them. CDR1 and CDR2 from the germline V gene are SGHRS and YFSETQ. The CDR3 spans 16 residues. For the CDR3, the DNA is TGCGCCAGCAGCTTGGATAGGCTAGCGATAACCGGGGAGCTGTTTTTT. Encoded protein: CASSLDRLAITGELFF.

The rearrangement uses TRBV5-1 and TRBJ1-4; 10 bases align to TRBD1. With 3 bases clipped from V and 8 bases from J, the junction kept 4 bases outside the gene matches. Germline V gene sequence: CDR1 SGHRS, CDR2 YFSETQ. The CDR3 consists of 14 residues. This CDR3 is CASSWRTGGEKLFF. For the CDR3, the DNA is TGCGCCAGCAGCTGGAGGACAGGGGGGGAAAAACTGTTTTTT.

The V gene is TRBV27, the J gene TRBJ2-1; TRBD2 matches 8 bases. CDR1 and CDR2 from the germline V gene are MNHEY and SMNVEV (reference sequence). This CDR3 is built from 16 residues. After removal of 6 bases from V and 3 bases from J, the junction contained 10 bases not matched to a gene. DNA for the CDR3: TGTGCCAGCAGGCCAGCCGCGGGACTAGACTACAATGAGCAGTTCTTC. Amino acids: CASRPAAGLDYNEQFF.

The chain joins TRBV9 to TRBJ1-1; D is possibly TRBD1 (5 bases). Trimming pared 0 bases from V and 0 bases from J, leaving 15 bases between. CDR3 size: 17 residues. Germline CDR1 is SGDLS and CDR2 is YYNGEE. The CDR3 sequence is CASSVEDQGNMNTEAFF. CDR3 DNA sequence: TGTGCCAGCAGCGTAGAGGATCAGGGCAACATGAACACTGAAGCTTTCTTT.

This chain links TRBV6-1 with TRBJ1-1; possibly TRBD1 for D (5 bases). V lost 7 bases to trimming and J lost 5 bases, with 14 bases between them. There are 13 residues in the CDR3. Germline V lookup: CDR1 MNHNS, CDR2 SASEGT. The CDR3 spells CASTKPDSTEAFF. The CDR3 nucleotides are TGTGCCAGCACAAAACCAGACAGTACTGAAGCTTTCTTT.

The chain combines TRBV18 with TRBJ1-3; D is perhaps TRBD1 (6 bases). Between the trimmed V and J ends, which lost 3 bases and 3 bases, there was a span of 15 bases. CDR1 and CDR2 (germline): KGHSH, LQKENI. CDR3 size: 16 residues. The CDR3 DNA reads TGTGCCAGCTCACCCAGGACAGAAGTTAATGGAAACACCATATATTTT. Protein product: CASSPRTEVNGNTIYF.

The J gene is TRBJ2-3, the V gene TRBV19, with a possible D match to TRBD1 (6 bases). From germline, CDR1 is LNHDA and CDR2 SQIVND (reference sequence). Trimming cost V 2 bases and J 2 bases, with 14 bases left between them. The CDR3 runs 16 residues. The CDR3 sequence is CASSISYDRYTDTQYF. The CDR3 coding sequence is TGTGCCAGTAGTATATCATACGACAGGTACACAGATACGCAGTATTTT.

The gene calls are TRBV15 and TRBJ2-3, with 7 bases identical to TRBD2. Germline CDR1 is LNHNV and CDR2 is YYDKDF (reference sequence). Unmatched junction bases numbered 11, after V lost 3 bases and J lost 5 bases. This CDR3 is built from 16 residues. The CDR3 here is CATSSGWREKGDTQYF. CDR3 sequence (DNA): TGTGCCACCAGCAGTGGGTGGCGGGAGAAAGGAGATACGCAGTATTTT.

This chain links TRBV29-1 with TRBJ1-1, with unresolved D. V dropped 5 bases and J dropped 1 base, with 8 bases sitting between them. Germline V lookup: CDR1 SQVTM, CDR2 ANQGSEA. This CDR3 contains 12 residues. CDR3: CSVSRGNTEAFF. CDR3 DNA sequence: TGCAGCGTTTCCCGGGGGAACACTGAAGCTTTCTTT.

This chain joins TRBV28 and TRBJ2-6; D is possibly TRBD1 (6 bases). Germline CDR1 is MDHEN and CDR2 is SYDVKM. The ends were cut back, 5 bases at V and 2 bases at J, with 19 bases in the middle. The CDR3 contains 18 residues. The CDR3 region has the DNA TGTGCCAGCAGTCCGTTCGGTGGGGGCGCAACTGGGGCCAACGTCCTGACTTTC. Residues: CASSPFGGGATGANVLTF.

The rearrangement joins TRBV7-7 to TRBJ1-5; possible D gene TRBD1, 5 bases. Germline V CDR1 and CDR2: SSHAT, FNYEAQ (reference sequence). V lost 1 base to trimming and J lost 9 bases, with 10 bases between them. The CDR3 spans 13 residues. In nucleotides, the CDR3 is TGTGCCAGCAGCTTAGAGGGGCTACGGCCCCAGCATTTT. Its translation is CASSLEGLRPQHF.

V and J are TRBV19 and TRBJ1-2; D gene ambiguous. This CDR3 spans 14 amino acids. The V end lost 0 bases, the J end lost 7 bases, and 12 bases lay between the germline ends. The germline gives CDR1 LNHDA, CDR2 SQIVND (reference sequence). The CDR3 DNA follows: TGTGCCAGTAGTATAGAGCGGGGTTCGGGTGGCTACACCTTC. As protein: CASSIERGSGGYTF.

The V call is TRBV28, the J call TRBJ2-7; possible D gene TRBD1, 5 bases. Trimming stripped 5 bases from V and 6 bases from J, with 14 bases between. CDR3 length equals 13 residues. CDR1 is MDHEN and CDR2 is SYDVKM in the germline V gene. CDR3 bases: TGTGCCAGCAGTCGACTGGACCAGGGCGAGCAGTACTTC. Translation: CASSRLDQGEQYF.

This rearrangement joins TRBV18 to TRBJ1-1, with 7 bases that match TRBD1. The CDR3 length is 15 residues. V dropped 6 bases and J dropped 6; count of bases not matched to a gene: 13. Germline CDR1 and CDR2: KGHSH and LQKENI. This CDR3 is CASSVNDREWPEAFF. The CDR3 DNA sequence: TGTGCCAGCTCCGTAAATGACAGGGAATGGCCTGAAGCTTTCTTT.

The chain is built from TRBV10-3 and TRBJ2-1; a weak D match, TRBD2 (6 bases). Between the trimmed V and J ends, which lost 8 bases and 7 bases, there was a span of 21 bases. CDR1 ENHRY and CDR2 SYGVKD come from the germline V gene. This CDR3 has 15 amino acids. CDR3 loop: CAIRTGTGNVNEQFF. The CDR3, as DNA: TGTGCCATCCGGACCGGGACTGGCAATGTGAATGAGCAGTTCTTC.

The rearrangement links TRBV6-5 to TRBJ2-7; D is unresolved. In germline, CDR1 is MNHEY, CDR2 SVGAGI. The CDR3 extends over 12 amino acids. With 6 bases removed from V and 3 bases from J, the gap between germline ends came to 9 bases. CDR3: CASRSSGYEQYF. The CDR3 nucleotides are TGTGCCAGCAGATCTTCCGGCTACGAGCAGTACTTC.

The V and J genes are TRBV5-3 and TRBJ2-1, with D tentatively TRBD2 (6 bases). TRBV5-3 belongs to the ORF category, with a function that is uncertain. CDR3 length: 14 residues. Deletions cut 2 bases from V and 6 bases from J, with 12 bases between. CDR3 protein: CARSFWTTTNEQFF. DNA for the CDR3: TGTGCCAGAAGCTTCTGGACTACCACCAATGAGCAGTTCTTC.

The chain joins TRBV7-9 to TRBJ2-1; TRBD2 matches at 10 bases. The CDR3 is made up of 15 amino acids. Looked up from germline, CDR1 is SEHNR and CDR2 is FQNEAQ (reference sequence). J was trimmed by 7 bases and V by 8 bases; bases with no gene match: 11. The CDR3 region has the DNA TGTGCCAGCCTCCTAGCGGGAGCCCCTCGGAATGAGCAGTTCTTC. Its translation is CASLLAGAPRNEQFF.

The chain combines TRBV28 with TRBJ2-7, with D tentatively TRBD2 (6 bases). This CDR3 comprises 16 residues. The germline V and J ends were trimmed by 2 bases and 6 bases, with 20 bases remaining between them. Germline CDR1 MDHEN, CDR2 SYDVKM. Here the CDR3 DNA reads TGTGCCAGCAGTTTACCCCCCGGCGGGATTGCTGGCGAGCAGTACTTC. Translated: CASSLPPGGIAGEQYF.

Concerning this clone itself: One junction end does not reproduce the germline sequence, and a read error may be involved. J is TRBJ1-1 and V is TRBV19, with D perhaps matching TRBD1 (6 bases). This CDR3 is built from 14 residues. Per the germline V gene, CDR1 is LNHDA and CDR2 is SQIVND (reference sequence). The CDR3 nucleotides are TGTGCCAGTATTAACCACAGGGCTCGCACTGAAGATTTCTTT. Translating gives CASINHRARTEDFF.